The rows below give T cell receptor beta chains drawn from one sample of a study of control samples from healthy donors and cancer patients. Profiling relied on immunoSEQ multiplex PCR, and the TCRdb table lists in-frame clones only, not all of them. The sample has about 100,000 clones; approximately 84% are singletons. Sequenced sample: blood. The receptors shown here come from a woman aged 50 to 60 in good health. Each CDR3 is given with its conserved first and last residue. The order of the fields is J gene, V gene, D gene, clone size, CDR3 DNA, CDR3 protein. A D gene is named only where the DNA matches it firmly. Expanded clones are given a class, and other clones once, few, many or no size at all.

>TRBJ1-5|TRBV6-5|.|.
TGTGCCAGCAGCGGAGGGAGGGGCAATCAGCCCCAGCATTTT
CASSGGRGNQPQHF
>TRBJ2-5|TRBV4-1|TRBD2|.
TGCGCCAGCAGCCCACCTAGCGGGACAGCGGAGACCCAGTACTTC
CASSPPSGTAETQYF
>TRBJ1-5|TRBV6-5|TRBD1|once
TGTGCCAGCAGTTACTCGACAGGGGGCGGACAGCCCCAGCATTTT
CASSYSTGGGQPQHF
>TRBJ2-2|TRBV9|TRBD2|few
TGTGCCAGCAGCGCATCTCCGGATAGACTAGCGGGCGGGGAGCTGTTTTTT
CASSASPDRLAGGELFF
>TRBJ2-3|TRBV4-2|.|.
TGTGCCAGCAGCCAGGAAAACTGGGAAGATACGCAGTATTTT
CASSQENWEDTQYF
>TRBJ1-5|TRBV30|.|.
TGTGCCTGGGCTCTCGGGGGAGGCCAGCCCCAGCATTTT
CAWALGGGQPQHF
>TRBJ2-2|TRBV6-5|.|.
TGTGCCAGCCGGAAAGAAGGGAACACCGGGGAGCTGTTTTTT
CASRKEGNTGELFF
>TRBJ2-1|TRBV7-9|.|.
TGTGCCAGCAGCTTATTAGGGGAAAGCTCCTACAATGAGCAGTTCTTC
CASSLLGESSYNEQFF
>TRBJ2-5|TRBV6-2/TRBV6-3|.|.
TGTGCCAGCAGTGGCGGGTGGAGGACCCAGTACTTC
CASSGGWRTQYF
>TRBJ2-1|TRBV9|TRBD2|.
TGTGCCAGCAGCGTAGCCTCTAGCGGGGGGTTCAATGAGCAGTTCTTC
CASSVASSGGFNEQFF
>TRBJ1-1|TRBV12-3/TRBV12-4|.|few
TGTGCCAGCAGTTTGGGACGGATTGAAGCTTTCTTT
CASSLGRIEAFF
>TRBJ1-3|TRBV12-5|.|.
TGTGCTAGTGGTTACAGGGATGGAGGAAACACCATATATTTT
CASGYRDGGNTIYF
>TRBJ2-1|TRBV18|TRBD1|once
TGTGCCAGCTCACCGCAGGGGGTGCCCCTGGGCAATGAGCAGTTCTTC
CASSPQGVPLGNEQFF
>TRBJ2-6|TRBV4-3|.|.
TGCGCCAGCAGCCAGGCCGCCCGCTCTGGGGCCAACGTCCTGACTTTC
CASSQAARSGANVLTF
>TRBJ2-3|TRBV27|TRBD2|.
TGTGCCAGCAGTTTACGACTAGCGGGCCTCACAGATACGCAGTATTTT
CASSLRLAGLTDTQYF
>TRBJ2-3|TRBV18|TRBD2|.
TGTGCCAGCTCACTAGTCCCCCAGCTAGCGGGGGCTGATACGCAGTATTTT
CASSLVPQLAGADTQYF
>TRBJ1-1|TRBV6-5|.|.
TGTGCCAGCAGCCTTGGAATGAACACTGAAGCTTTCTTT
CASSLGMNTEAFF
>TRBJ2-7|TRBV7-2|.|.
TGTGCCAGCAGCCTCAACTTGTTACGGGACAACCCCTACGAGCAGTACTTC
CASSLNLLRDNPYEQYF
>TRBJ2-2|TRBV7-3|TRBD2|once
TGTGCCAGCAGCCAAATACTAGCGGGAGGGATGCGGACCGGGGAGCTGTTTTTT
CASSQILAGGMRTGELFF
>TRBJ2-3|TRBV11-3|.|.
TGTGCCAGCAGCCTACTCGGGAGCCGGGCAGATACGCAGTATTTT
CASSLLGSRADTQYF